This TCR beta chain was sequenced during a study of siplizumab effects on memory and regulatory T cells. The V end was cut by 1 base, the J end by 1 base, with 8 bases between. The germline V gene has CDR1 MGHRA and CDR2 YSYEKL. The CDR3 has 15 amino acids. A word on this clone: The antigen remains undetermined.

Study findings and constraints: Siplizumab significantly reduced alloreactive sequences traceable to unstimulated CD4+ memory cells. In roughly 75-95% of proliferating CD4+ or CD8+ clones, a naive or memory phenotype could not be assigned. On average, 68.8% of mappable alloreactive CD4+ clones were Treg-derived under siplizumab, against 25% to 30% in controls. There appeared to be greater diversity in naive T cells than in memory cells, and naive T cells seemed major contributors to the alloresponse.

TCRdb's copy holds only in-frame clones and misses some; the assay was immunoSEQ multiplex PCR. The table shows 65,000 to 70,000 clones, with 88% occurring only once. The chain employs TRBV4-1 and TRBJ1-3; D not certain. This receptor was obtained from a human donor in good health. Sequencing was carried out using Tregs sorted from blood. The CDR3 here is CASSQGSGSGNTIYF. The CDR3 bases are TGCGCCAGCAGCCAAGGGTCGGGGTCTGGAAACACCATATATTTT.